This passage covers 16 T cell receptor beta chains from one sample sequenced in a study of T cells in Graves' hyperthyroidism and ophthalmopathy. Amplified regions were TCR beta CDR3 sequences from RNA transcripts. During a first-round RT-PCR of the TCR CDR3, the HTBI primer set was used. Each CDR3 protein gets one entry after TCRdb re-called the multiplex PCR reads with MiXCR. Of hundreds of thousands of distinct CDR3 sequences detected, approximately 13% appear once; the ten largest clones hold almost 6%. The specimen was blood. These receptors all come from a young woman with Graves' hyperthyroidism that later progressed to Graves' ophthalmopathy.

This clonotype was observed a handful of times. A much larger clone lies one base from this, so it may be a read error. CDR3 sequence (DNA): TGTGCCAGCAGTGAGTCAATATCGGACAGGGGGCCCACCCAAGAGACCCAGTACTTC. Amino acids: CASSESISDRGPTQETQYF. The chain recombines TRBV6-1 with TRBJ2-5, with 11 bases that match TRBD1. V shed 3 bases and J 1 base; nucleotides not matched to a gene: 13. CDR1 is MNHNS and CDR2 is SASEGT in the germline V gene. The CDR3 runs to 19 residues.

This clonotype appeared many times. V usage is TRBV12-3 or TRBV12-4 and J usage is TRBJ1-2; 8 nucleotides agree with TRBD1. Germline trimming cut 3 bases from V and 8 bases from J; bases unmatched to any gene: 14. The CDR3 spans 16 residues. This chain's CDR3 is CASSFRRDRTFWGYTF. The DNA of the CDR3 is TGTGCCAGCAGTTTTAGGCGGGACAGGACTTTCTGGGGCTACACCTTC.

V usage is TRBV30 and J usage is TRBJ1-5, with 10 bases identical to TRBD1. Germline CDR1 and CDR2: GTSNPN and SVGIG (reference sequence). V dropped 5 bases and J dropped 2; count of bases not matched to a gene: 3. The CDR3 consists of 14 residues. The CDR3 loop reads CAWSGTGGNQPQHF. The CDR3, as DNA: TGTGCCTGGTCCGGGACAGGGGGCAATCAGCCCCAGCATTTT.

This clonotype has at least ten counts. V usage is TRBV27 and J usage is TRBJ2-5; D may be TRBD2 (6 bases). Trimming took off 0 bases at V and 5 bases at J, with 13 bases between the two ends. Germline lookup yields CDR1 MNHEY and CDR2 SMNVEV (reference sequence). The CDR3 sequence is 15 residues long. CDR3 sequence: CASSLSPMGGETQYF. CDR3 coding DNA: TGTGCCAGCAGTTTATCCCCCATGGGGGGTGAGACCCAGTACTTC.

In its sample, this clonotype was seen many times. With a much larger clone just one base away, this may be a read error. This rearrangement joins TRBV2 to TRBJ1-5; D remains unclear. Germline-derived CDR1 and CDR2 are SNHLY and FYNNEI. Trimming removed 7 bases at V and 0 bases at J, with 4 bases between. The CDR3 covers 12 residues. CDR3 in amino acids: CASTGSNQPQHF. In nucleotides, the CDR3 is TGTGCCAGCACGGGTAGCAATCAGCCCCAGCATTTT.

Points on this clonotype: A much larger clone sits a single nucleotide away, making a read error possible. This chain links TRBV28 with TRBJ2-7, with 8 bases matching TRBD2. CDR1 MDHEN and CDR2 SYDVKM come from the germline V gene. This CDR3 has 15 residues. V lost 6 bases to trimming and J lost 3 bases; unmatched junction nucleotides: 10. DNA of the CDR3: TGTGCCAGCAGGTGGTCGCTAGCGGGCGGCTACGAGCAGTACTTC. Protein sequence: CASRWSLAGGYEQYF.

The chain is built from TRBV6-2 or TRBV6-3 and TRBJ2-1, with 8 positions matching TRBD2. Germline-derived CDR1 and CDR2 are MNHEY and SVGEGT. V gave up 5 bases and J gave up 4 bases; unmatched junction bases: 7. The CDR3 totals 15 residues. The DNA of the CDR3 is TGTGCCAGCAGTAAAAGCGGGAGACCGTACAATGAGCAGTTCTTC. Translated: CASSKSGRPYNEQFF.

CDR3 protein: CASIATVSINQPQHF. In DNA form, the CDR3 reads TGTGCCAGTATAGCAACAGTTTCAATTAATCAGCCCCAGCATTTT. This sequence joins TRBV19 and TRBJ1-5; D unresolved. This CDR3 contains 15 residues. V was cut by 7 bases and J by 4 bases, with 17 bases left in between. Germline values: CDR1 LNHDA, CDR2 SQIVND (reference sequence).

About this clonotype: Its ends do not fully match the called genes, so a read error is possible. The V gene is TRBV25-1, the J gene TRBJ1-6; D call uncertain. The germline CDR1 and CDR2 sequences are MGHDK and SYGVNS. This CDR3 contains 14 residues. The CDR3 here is CANSEYLSSSPLHF. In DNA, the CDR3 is TGTGCCAACAGTGAATATCTTAGTAGTTCACCCCTCCACTTT.

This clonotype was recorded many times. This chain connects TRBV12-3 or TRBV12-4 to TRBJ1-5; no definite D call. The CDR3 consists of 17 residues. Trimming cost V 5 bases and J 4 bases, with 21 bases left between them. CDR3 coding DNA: TGTGCCAGCAGTACCTCCGGCACAGTTATTAGTAATCAGCCCCAGCATTTT. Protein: CASSTSGTVISNQPQHF.

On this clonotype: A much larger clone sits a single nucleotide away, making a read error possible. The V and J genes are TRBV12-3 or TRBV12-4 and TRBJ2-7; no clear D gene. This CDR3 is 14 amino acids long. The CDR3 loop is CASSHAMDGHEQYF. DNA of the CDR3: TGCGCCAGCAGCCACGCCATGGACGGCCACGAGCAGTACTTC.

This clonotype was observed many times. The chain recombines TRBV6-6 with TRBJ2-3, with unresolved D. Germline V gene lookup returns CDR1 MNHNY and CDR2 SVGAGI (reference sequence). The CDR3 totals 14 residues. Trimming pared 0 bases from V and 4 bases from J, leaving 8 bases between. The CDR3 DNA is TGTGCCAGCAGTTACTCGATAGGCTCAGATACGCAGTATTTT. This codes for CASSYSIGSDTQYF.

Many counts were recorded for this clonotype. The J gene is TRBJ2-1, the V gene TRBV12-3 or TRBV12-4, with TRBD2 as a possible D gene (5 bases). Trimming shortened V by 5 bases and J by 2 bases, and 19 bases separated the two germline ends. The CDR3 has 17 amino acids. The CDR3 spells CASSPLGGSRTYNEQFF. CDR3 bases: TGTGCCAGCAGTCCGTTGGGTGGGAGTAGGACCTACAATGAGCAGTTCTTC.

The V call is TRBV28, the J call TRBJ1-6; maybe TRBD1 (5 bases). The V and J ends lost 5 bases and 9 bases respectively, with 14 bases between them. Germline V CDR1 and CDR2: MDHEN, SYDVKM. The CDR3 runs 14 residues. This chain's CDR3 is CASSGAGSSSPLHF. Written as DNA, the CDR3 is TGTGCCAGCAGTGGAGCAGGGTCAAGTTCACCCCTCCACTTT.

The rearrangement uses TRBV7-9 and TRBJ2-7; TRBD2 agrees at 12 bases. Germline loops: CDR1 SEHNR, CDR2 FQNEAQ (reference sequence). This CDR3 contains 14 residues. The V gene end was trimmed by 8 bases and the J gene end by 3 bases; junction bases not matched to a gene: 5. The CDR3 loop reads CASGGGLAGYEQYF. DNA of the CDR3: TGTGCCAGCGGGGGGGGACTAGCGGGCTACGAGCAGTACTTC.

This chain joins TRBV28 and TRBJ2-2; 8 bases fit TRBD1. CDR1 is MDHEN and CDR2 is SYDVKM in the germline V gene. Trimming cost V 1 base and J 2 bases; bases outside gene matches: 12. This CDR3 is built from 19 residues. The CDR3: CASSLSLTGEDPNTGELFF. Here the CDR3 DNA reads TGTGCCAGCAGTTTATCCCTGACAGGGGAGGATCCCAACACCGGGGAGCTGTTTTTT.